The TCR beta chain under discussion was sequenced for a study of cytomegalovirus exposure and HLA in healthy donors. Concerning this clone itself: The antigen is undetermined. Other DNA sequences in the same sample also yield this CDR3.

The PCR employed 60 Vbeta primers together with 13 Jbeta primers. Sequenced by immunoSEQ multiplex PCR; TCRdb stores in-frame clones only, minus some. The sample table sets out around 65,000 clones. The germline V and J ends were trimmed by 2 bases and 4 bases, with 16 bases remaining between them. CDR3 length equals 15 residues. CDR1 and CDR2 from the germline V gene are SGHDT and YYEEEE. Overall study findings and caveats: Across all donors, roughly uniform sequencing depth was an assumption of the presence/absence analyses.

Sequencing input: PBMCs. The source of this sequence is a boy aged 10-17 years in good health and CMV-seronegative. The chain has TRBV5-6 and TRBJ2-7; D may be TRBD2 (6 bases). CDR3 nucleotides: TGTGCCAGCAGCTTTGGTGGCGGGAAGAGGTACGAGCAGTACTTC. Translating gives CASSFGGGKRYEQYF.